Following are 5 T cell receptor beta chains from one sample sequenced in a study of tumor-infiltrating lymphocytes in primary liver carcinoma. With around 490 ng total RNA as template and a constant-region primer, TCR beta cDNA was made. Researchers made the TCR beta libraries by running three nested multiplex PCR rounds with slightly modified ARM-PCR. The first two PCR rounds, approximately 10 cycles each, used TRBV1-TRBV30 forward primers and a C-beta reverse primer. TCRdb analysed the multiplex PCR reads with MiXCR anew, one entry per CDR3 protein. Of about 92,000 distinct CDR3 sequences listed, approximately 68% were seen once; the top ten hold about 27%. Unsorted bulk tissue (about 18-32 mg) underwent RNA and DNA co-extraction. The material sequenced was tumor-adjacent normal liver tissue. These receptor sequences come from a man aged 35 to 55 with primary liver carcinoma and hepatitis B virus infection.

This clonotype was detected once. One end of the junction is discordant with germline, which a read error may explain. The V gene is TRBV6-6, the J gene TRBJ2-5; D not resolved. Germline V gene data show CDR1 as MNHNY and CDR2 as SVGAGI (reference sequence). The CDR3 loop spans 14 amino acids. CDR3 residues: CASSYLGDLEAQYF. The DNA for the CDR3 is TGTGCCAGCAGTTACTTAGGTGACCTAGAGGCCCAGTACTTC.

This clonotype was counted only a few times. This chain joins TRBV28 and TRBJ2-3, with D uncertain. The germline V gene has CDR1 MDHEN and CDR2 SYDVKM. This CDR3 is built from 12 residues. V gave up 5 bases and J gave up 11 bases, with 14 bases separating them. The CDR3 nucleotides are TGTGCCAGCAGTCCCCTTTTGCATAGGCAGTATTTT. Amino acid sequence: CASSPLLHRQYF.

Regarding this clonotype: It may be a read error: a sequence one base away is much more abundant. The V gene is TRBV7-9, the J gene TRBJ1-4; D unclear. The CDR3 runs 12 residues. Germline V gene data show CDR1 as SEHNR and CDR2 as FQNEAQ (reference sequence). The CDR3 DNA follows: TGTGCCAGCAGCTTAGAAAAAGAAAGACTGTTTTTT. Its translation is CASSLEKERLFF. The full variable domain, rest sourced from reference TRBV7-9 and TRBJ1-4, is DTGVSQNPRHKITKRGQNVTFRCDPISEHNRLYWYRQTLGQGPEFLTYFQNEAQLEKSRLLSDRFSAERPKGSFSTLEIQRTEQGDSAMYLCASSLEKERLFFGSGTQLSVL.

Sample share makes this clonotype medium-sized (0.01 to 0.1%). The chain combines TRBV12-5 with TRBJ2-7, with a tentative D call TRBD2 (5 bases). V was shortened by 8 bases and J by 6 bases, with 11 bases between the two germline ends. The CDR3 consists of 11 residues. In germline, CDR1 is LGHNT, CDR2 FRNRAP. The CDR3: CASPPGSEQYF. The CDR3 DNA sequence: TGTGCTAGTCCCCCGGGGTCCGAGCAGTACTTC.

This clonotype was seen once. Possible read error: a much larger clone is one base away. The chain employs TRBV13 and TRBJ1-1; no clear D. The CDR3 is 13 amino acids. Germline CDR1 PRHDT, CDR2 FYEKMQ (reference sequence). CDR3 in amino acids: CASCLNTDTEAFF. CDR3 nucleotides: TGTGCCAGCTGCTTAAATACAGACACTGAAGCTTTCTTT.